The rows below give T cell receptor beta chains drawn from one sample of a study of esophageal squamous cell carcinoma under preoperative chemotherapy. TCRdb re-called the PCR reads with MiXCR, one entry per CDR3 protein. The profile shows about 18,000 distinct CDR3 sequences, 46% of them singletons. This material was acquired from a patient given preoperative chemotherapy. The receptors here all came from a human donor with esophageal squamous cell carcinoma. The donor label of this sample is uncertain. CDR3s include the opening cysteine and the closing phenylalanine or tryptophan. A D gene is named only where the DNA matches it firmly. The size field is filled for only some rows; it gives once, few, many or a size class.

j_call v_call d_call clone_size cdr3_nt cdr3_aa
TRBJ2-1 TRBV9 - few TGTGCCAGCAGCGTAGCCGGGAGTGGGCACAATGAGCAGTTCTTC CASSVAGSGHNEQFF
TRBJ2-5 TRBV6-1 - - TGTGCCAGCAGTGAAGCCACGGGAAGGATAGAGACCCAGTACTTC CASSEATGRIETQYF
TRBJ1-1 TRBV10-1 - medium-sized TGCGCCAGCAGACGGACAGAGAACACTGAAGCTTTCTTT CASRRTENTEAFF
TRBJ2-5 TRBV12-5 TRBD2 few TGTGCTAGTGGTGGGGTAGCGGGGACCCACAGAAAATTC CASGGVAGTHRKF
TRBJ2-2 TRBV5-5 - few TGTGCCAGCAGCTTATTCAGAAGGAAGGCCGGGGAGCTGTTTTTT CASSLFRRKAGELFF
TRBJ2-7 TRBV6-1 TRBD2 - TGTGCCAGCAGTATGGTTGCGGGGGGGGGGGGCGAGCAGTACTTC CASSMVAGGGGEQYF
TRBJ2-3 TRBV7-3 - - TGTGCCAGCAGCCTGCGCGGGGACCACTCCCGCCAGTATTTC CASSLRGDHSRQYF
TRBJ2-3 TRBV12-3/TRBV12-4 - few TGTGCCAGCAGCCAGCTTCGCGGGGGCCCCGATACGCAGTATTTT CASSQLRGGPDTQYF
TRBJ2-5 TRBV7-3 - many TGTGCCAGCAGCTTAGGAGGGCTAGAGACCCAGTACTTC CASSLGGLETQYF
TRBJ2-1 TRBV7-2 - - TGTGCCAGCAGCTTAGGGCAGGGTGGGAAGACCCAGTTCTTC CASSLGQGGKTQFF
TRBJ2-1 TRBV12-3/TRBV12-4 TRBD2 - TGTGCCAGCAGTGACCGAGCGGGGGCCGCCGGATGGGAGACCCAGTTCTTC CASSDRAGAAGWETQFF
TRBJ2-1 TRBV4-1 TRBD2 - TGCGCCAGCAGCCAAGGTCTAGCGGGAGGTCCCGCCATGAATGAGCAGTTCTTC CASSQGLAGGPAMNEQFF
TRBJ2-5 TRBV7-2 - many TGTGCCAGCAGCCCTGGGACAGGGATGTCTAGCGGGCTCAATGAGCAGTACTTC CASSPGTGMSSGLNEQYF
TRBJ2-5 TRBV11-3 - - TGTGCCAGCAGTCAAGGCTCAGGGGAAGAGACCCAGTACTTC CASSQGSGEETQYF
TRBJ2-4 TRBV7-2 - many TGTGCCAGCAGTAGCACAACGATAGCCAAAAACATTCAGTACTTC CASSSTTIAKNIQYF
TRBJ2-3 TRBV7-3 - - TGTGCGGGCAGCGTCCCCGCGGAGGGCTCCCGCCAGTATTTT CAGSVPAEGSRQYF
TRBJ2-5 TRBV10-2 TRBD2 - TGTGCGGGGAGCGGGGGTATTGCCCAAGAGACCCAGTACTTC CAGSGGIAQETQYF
TRBJ2-3 TRBV6-4 - - TGTGCCAGCAGTGACTCGCAACAGGGATCGGCCACCGGGGAGCAGTATTTT CASSDSQQGSATGEQYF
TRBJ2-7 TRBV19 - many TGTGCCAGTAGTTATGCGCACCTCACCTACGAGCAGTACTTC CASSYAHLTYEQYF
TRBJ2-7 TRBV12-3/TRBV12-4 TRBD2 many TGTGCCAGCAGACCTAGCGGGAGCTTCTCCTACGAGCAGTACTTC CASRPSGSFSYEQYF
TRBJ1-2 TRBV19 TRBD1 - TGTGCCAGTACTAGACAGGGGCATGGCGGCTACACCTTC CASTRQGHGGYTF
TRBJ2-7 TRBV12-3/TRBV12-4 TRBD1 - TGTGCCAGCAGTGTGGGGACAGGGGAGCAGTACTTC CASSVGTGEQYF
TRBJ2-1 TRBV7-3 - few TGTGCCAGCAGCTTAATGTACGGAGCCGGCAATGAGCAGTTCTTC CASSLMYGAGNEQFF
TRBJ2-1 TRBV12-3/TRBV12-4 TRBD2 - TGTGCCAGCAGTTTAACTAGCGCGTACAATGAGCTGTTTTTC CASSLTSAYNELFF
TRBJ2-1 TRBV7-9 TRBD2 - TGTGCCAGCAGCAAATCTGGTTTACTAGCGGGAGTTTTGGGTGAGCAGTTCTTC CASSKSGLLAGVLGEQFF
TRBJ2-2 TRBV5-4 TRBD2 few TGTGCCAGCAGCGGCCTCCTGGGCGGGAGGGCCTCCGGGGAGCTGTTTTTT CASSGLLGGRASGELFF
TRBJ2-5 TRBV7-2 - - TGTGCCAGCGAGCAGAACCAAGAGACCCTGACCTTC CASEQNQETLTF
TRBJ2-7 TRBV10-1 - many TGCGCCAGCAGTGAATCACTAGTTGGGACTGAGCAGTACTTC CASSESLVGTEQYF
TRBJ2-2 TRBV7-2 - - TGTGCCAGCAGGGGTAGGGACACCGGGGAGCTGTTTTTT CASRGRDTGELFF
TRBJ2-3 TRBV6-1 - - TGTGCCAGCTCGGCGAGTCTTCGAGCAATCGCGCAGTATTTT CASSASLRAIAQYF
TRBJ2-1 TRBV7-2 - - TGTGCCAGCAGCTTAGTGTCCGATGAGCAGTTCTTC CASSLVSDEQFF
TRBJ2-1 TRBV7-2 - - TGTGCCAGCTTCGGAAGGCGGCAGGGCAGCAATGAGCAGTTCTTC CASFGRRQGSNEQFF
TRBJ2-3 TRBV7-3 - - TGTGGCAGGGGCGCTAGGAGCGGGGACCTAGATACGCAGTACTTT CGRGARSGDLDTQYF
TRBJ2-3 TRBV10-2 - medium-sized TGCGCCAGCAGTGACTTGGCGGGAATCCCAGATACGCAGTATTTT CASSDLAGIPDTQYF
TRBJ2-2 TRBV5-1 TRBD1 - TGCGCCAGCAGCTTGGGGACAGGGGGGACCGGGGAGCTGTTTTTT CASSLGTGGTGELFF
TRBJ2-3 TRBV7-2 - - TGTGTCAGCAGCCTGACTAGGAGCACAGATACGCAGTATTTT CVSSLTRSTDTQYF
TRBJ2-7 TRBV10-2 TRBD2 - TGCGCCAGGAGCAGCCTAGCGGGGATGTGCGCCACAGACATGCAGTACTTC CARSSLAGMCATDMQYF
TRBJ2-7 TRBV7-3 TRBD2 medium-sized TGTGCCAGCAGCTTGACTAGCGGGAGTGGCGAGCAGTACTTC CASSLTSGSGEQYF
TRBJ2-1 TRBV7-6 - - TGTGCCAGCAGCCTTTTAATCCAAGAGACCCAGTTCTTC CASSLLIQETQFF
TRBJ2-1 TRBV7-9 - - TGTGCCAGCAGCCCTACCTATGATGCCTACAATGAGCAGTTCTTC CASSPTYDAYNEQFF
TRBJ2-1 TRBV7-8 - many TGTGCCAGCAGCCCCATGTTCTTC CASSPMFF
TRBJ2-3 TRBV7-3 - - TGTGCCAGCTCCGGCCTCACAGATACGCAGTATTTT CASSGLTDTQYF
TRBJ2-2 TRBV12-3/TRBV12-4 TRBD1 - TGTGCCAGCAGTTGGAGGGACAGGGGTAGGGGGACCGGGGAGCTGTTTTTT CASSWRDRGRGTGELFF
TRBJ2-4 TRBV7-3 - once TGTGGCAGCAGCGCGGGTCTGGGAGCCAAAGATACTCAGTACTTC CGSSAGLGAKDTQYF
TRBJ1-4 TRBV6-1 - once TGTGCCAGCAGCGCGTCCGTAGGGAAACTGTTTTTT CASSASVGKLFF
TRBJ2-1 TRBV7-3 TRBD2 - TGTGCCAGCAGCTTAAGGCGGGGGGTTTACAATGAGCAGTTCTTC CASSLRRGVYNEQFF
TRBJ2-2 TRBV7-2 - - TGTGCCAACGGGCTTGTGAGCACCGGGGAGCAGTTTTTT CANGLVSTGEQFF
TRBJ2-7 TRBV11-3 - - TGTGCCAGCAGCTTAGACAGAGACTACGAGCAGTACTTC CASSLDRDYEQYF
TRBJ2-3 TRBV7-3 - - TGTGCCAGCAGCTTAATTCCGGGTAGCCCAGATACGCAGTATTTT CASSLIPGSPDTQYF
TRBJ2-7 TRBV7-9 - - TGTGCCAGCAGCTTAGCGGGAGGACGTGGGGCCAACGTGCAGTACTTC CASSLAGGRGANVQYF
TRBJ2-3 TRBV7-2 - few TGTGCCAGCAGCCGAAGAGCCACAGATACGCAGTATTTT CASSRRATDTQYF
TRBJ2-1 TRBV10-2 - many TGCGCCAGCAGTCAGGGGAGCGGTGAGCAGTTCTTC CASSQGSGEQFF
TRBJ2-5 TRBV7-2 - - TGTGCGAGCAGCCCGGAGGACGTCCAGTACTTC CASSPEDVQYF
TRBJ2-4 TRBV7-9 - - TGTGCCAGCATCTGGGCGCGTGACCAAAAGACTCAGTACTTC CASIWARDQKTQYF
TRBJ2-3 TRBV7-8 - - TGTGCCGGCAGCGGCCGGACTAACGGAGATACGCAGTATTTT CAGSGRTNGDTQYF
TRBJ2-3 TRBV6-4 - many TGTGCCAGCAGTCCAACGACTACGACAGATACGCAGTATTTT CASSPTTTTDTQYF
TRBJ2-1 TRBV7-2 - many TGTGCCAGCAGCCTCCGGGACTGGGGGGCCCAGTTCTTC CASSLRDWGAQFF